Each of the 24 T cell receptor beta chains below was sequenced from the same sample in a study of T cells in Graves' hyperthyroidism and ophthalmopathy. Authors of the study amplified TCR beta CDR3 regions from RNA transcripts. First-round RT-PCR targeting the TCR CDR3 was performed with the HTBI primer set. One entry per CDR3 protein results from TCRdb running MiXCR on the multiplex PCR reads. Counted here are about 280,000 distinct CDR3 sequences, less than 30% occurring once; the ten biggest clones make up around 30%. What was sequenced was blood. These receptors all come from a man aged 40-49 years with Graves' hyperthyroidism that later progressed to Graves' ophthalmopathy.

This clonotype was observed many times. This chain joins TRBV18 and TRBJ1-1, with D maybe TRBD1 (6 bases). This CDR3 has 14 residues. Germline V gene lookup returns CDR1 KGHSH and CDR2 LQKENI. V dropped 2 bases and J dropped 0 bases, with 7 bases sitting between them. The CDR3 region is CASSPRGMNTEAFF. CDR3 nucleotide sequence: TGTGCCAGCTCACCAAGGGGGATGAACACTGAAGCTTTCTTT.

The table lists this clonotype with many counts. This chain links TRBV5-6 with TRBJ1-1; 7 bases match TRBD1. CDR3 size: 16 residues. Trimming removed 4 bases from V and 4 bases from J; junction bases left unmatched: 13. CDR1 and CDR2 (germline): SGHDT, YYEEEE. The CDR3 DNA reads TGTGCCAGCAGCCCGGAAGGGGGACAGAGAATCACTGAAGCTTTCTTT. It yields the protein CASSPEGGQRITEAFF.

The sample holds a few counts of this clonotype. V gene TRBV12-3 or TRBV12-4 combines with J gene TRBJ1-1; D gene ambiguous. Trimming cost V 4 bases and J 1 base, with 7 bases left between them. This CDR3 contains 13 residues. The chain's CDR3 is CASSSAQNTEAFF. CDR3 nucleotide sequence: TGTGCCAGCAGTTCCGCCCAGAACACTGAAGCTTTCTTT.

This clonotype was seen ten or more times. CDR3 bases: TGTGCCACCAGTGATTTGCGGGAGCTGTTTTTT. It encodes CATSDLRELFF. The chain joins TRBV24-1 to TRBJ2-2; D not certain. Trimming took 0 bases from V and 9 from J, leaving 1 base between them. Germline CDR1 is KGHDR and CDR2 is SFDVKD. CDR3 length equals 11 residues.

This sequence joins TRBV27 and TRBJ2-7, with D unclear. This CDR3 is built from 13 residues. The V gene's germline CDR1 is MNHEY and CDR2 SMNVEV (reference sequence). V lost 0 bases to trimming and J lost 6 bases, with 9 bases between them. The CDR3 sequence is CASSLSRKLEQYF. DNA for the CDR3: TGTGCCAGCAGTTTATCGCGGAAACTCGAGCAGTACTTC.

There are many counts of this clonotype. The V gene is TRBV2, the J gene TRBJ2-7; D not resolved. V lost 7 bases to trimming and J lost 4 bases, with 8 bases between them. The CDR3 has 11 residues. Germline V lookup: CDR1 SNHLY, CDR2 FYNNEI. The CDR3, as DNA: TGTGCCAGCATAAGGGAATACGAGCAGTACTTC. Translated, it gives CASIREYEQYF.

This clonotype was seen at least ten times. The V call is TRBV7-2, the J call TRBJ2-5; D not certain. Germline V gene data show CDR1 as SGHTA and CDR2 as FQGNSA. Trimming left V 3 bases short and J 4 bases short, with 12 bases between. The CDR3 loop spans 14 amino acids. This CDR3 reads CASSFSRVAETQYF. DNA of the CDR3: TGTGCCAGCAGCTTCTCCCGAGTGGCAGAGACCCAGTACTTC.

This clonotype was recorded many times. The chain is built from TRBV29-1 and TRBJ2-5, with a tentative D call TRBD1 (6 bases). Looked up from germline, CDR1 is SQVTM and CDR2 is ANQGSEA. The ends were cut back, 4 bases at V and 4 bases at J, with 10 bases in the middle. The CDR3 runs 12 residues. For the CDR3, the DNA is TGCAGCGTTGTCAGGGGATCAGAGACCCAGTACTTC. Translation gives CSVVRGSETQYF. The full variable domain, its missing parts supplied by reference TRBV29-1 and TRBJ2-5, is SAVISQKPSRDICQRGTSLTIQCQVDSQVTMMFWYRQQPGQSLTLIATANQGSEATYESGFVIDKFPISRPNLTFSTLTVSNMSPEDSSIYLCSVVRGSETQYFGPGTRLLVL.

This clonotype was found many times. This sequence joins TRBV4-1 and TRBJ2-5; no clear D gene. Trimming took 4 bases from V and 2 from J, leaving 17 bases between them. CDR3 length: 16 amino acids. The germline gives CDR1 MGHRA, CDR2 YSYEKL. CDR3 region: CASSPRSFFEQETQYF. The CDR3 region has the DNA TGCGCCAGCAGCCCTCGCTCATTTTTCGAGCAAGAGACCCAGTACTTC.

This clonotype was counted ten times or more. CDR3 loop: CASSLEKHVTAGELFF. CDR3 DNA sequence: TGTGCCAGCAGTTTGGAAAAGCACGTGACCGCCGGGGAGCTGTTTTTT. The chain has TRBV27 and TRBJ2-2; D is uncertain. This CDR3 has 16 residues. Trimming removed 3 bases from V and 6 bases from J, with 17 bases in between. Germline V gene data show CDR1 as MNHEY and CDR2 as SMNVEV (reference sequence).

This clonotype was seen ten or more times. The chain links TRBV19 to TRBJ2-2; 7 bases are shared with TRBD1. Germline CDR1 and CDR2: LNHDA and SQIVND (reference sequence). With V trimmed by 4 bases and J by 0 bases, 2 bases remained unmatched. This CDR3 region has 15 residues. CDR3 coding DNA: TGTGCCAGTAGTAACAGGGGAGCGAACACCGGGGAGCTGTTTTTT. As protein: CASSNRGANTGELFF.

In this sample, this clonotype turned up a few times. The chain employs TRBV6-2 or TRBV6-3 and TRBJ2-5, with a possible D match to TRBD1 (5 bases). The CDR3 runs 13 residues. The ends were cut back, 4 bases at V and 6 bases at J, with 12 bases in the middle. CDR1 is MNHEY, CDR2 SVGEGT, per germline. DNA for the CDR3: TGTGCCAGCAGTTCTGCAGGGTTGAAGACCCAGTACTTC. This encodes CASSSAGLKTQYF.

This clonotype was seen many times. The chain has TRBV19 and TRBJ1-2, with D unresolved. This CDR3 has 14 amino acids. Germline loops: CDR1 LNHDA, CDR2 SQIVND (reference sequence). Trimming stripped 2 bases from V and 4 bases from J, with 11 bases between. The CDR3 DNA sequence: TGTGCCAGTAGTATATATCCAGCATTCTATGGCTACACCTTC. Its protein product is CASSIYPAFYGYTF. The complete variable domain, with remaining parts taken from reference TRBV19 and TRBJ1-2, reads DGGITQSPKYLFRKEGQNVTLSCEQNLNHDAMYWYRQDPGQGLRLIYYSQIVNDFQKGDIAEGYSVSREKKESFPLTVTSAQKNPTAFYLCASSIYPAFYGYTFGSGTRLTVV.

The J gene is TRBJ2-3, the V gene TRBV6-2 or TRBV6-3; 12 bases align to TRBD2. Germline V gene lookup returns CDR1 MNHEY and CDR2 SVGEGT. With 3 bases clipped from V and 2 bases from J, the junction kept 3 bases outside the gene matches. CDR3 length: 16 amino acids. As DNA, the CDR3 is TGTGCCAGCAGTTATCTAGCGGGAGGGATCACAGATACGCAGTATTTT. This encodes CASSYLAGGITDTQYF.

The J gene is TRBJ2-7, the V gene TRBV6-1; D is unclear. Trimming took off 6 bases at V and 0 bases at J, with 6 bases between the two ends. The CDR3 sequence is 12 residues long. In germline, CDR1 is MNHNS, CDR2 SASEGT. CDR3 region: CASRAVSYEQYF. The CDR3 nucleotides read TGTGCCAGCAGGGCAGTCTCCTACGAGCAGTACTTC.

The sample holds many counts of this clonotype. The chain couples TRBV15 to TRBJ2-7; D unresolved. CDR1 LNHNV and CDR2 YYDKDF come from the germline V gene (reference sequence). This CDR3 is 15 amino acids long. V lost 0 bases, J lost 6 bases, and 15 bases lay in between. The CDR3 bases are TGTGCCACCAGCAGAGACCCCCACCGTGCGGCCGAGCAGTACTTC. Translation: CATSRDPHRAAEQYF.

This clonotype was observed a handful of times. CDR3 region: CSARGHGTQYF. Written as DNA, the CDR3 is TGCAGTGCTAGAGGGCATGGGACCCAGTACTTC. The V call is TRBV20-1, the J call TRBJ2-5; D gene unclear. CDR1 and CDR2 from the germline V gene are DFQATT and SNEGSKA (reference sequence). This CDR3 spans 11 amino acids. V shed 1 base and J shed 7 bases, with 7 bases lying between them.

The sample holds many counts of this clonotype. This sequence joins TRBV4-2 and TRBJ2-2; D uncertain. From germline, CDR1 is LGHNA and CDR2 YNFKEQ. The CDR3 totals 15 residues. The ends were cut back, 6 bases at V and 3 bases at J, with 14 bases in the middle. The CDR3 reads CASRAGLGHTGELFF. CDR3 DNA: TGTGCCAGCAGAGCCGGTCTAGGGCACACCGGGGAGCTGTTTTTT.

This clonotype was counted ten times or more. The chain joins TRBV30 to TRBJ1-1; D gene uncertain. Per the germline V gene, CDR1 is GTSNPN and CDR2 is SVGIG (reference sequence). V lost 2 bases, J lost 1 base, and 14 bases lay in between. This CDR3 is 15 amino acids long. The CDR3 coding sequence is TGTGCCTGGAGTTTCCCCTCTATTCGGAACACTGAAGCTTTCTTT. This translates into CAWSFPSIRNTEAFF.

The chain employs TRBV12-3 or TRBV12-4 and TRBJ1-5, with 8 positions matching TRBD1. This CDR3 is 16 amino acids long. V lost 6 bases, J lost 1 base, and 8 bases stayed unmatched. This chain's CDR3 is CASRATGGGSNQPQHF. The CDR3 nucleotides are TGTGCCAGCAGGGCAACAGGGGGTGGGAGCAATCAGCCCCAGCATTTT.

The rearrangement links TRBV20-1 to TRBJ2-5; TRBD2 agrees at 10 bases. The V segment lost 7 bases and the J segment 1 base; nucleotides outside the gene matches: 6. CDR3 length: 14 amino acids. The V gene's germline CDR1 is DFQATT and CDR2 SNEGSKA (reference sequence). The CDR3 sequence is CSGELAGFQETQYF. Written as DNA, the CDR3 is TGCAGTGGCGAACTAGCGGGGTTCCAAGAGACCCAGTACTTC.

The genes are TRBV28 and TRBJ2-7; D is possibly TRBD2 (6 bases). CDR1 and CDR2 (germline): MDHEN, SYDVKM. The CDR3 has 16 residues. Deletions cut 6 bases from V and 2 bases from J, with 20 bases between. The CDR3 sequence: CASRTEVEGPPYEQYF. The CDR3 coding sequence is TGTGCCAGCAGGACCGAGGTGGAGGGGCCCCCCTACGAGCAGTACTTC.

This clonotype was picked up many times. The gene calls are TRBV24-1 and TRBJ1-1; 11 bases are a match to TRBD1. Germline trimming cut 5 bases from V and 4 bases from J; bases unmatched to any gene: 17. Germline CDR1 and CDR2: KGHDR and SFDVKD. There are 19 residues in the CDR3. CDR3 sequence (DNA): TGTGCCACCAGTGTATCTTTGGACAGGGGGCTCGAGGGGTCCACTGAAGCTTTCTTT. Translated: CATSVSLDRGLEGSTEAFF.

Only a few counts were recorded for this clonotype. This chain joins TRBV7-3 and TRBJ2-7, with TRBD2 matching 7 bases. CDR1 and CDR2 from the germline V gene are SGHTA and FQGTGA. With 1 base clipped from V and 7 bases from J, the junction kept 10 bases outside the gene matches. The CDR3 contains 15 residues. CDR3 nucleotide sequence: TGTGCCAGCAGCTTAATGCTAGCGGATATGGGGGAGCAGTACTTC. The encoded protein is CASSLMLADMGEQYF.